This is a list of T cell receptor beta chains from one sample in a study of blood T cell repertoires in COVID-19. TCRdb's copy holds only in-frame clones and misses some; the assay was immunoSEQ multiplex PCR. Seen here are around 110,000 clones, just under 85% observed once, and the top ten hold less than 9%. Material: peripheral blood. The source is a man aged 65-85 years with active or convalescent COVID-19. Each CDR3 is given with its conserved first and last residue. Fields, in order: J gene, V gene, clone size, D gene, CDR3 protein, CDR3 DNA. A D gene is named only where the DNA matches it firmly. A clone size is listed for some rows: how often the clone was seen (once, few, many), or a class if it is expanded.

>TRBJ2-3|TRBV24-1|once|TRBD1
CATSGGQSTDTQYF
TGTGCCACCAGTGGGGGACAGAGCACAGATACGCAGTATTTT
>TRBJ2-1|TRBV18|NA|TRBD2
CASSRAGGTYNEQFF
TGTGCCAGCTCACGGGCGGGAGGCACCTACAATGAGCAGTTCTTC
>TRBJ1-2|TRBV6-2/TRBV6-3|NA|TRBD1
CASSYPTGNGGYTF
TGTGCCAGCAGTTACCCGACAGGGAATGGTGGCTACACCTTC
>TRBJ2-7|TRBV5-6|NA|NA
CASSFRGSPYEQYF
TGTGCCAGCAGCTTCAGGGGTTCTCCCTACGAGCAGTACTTC
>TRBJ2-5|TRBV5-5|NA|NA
CASSPQGRGETQYF
TGTGCCAGCAGTCCACAGGGTCGTGGAGAGACCCAGTACTTC
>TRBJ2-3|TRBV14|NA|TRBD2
CASSLIPGTSGTDTQYF
TGTGCCAGCAGCCTTATACCCGGGACTAGCGGGACAGATACGCAGTATTTT
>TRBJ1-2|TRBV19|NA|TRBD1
CASIPDRGNYGYTF
TGTGCCAGTATCCCCGACAGGGGAAACTATGGCTACACCTTC
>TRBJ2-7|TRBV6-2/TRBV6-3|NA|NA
CASSYSGSYEQYF
TGTGCCAGCAGTTACAGCGGCTCCTACGAGCAGTACTTC
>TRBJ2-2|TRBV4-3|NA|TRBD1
CASSQGGGTGVTGELFF
TGCGCCAGCAGCCAAGGCGGCGGGACAGGGGTCACCGGGGAGCTGTTTTTT
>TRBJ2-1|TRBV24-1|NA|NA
CATSETSAGGQFF
TGTGCCACCAGTGAAACCAGTGCGGGCGGGCAGTTCTTC
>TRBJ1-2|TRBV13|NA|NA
CASSLQRGQGNYGYTF
TGTGCCAGCAGCTTGCAAAGGGGCCAGGGGAACTATGGCTACACCTTC
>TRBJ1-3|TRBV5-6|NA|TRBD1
CASSPTGKVRNTIYF
TGTGCCAGCAGCCCGACAGGGAAGGTTCGAAACACCATATATTTT
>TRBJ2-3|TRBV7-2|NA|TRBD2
CASSFPLSGGARRDTQYF
TGTGCCAGCAGCTTTCCGCTTAGCGGGGGGGCCCGGAGAGATACGCAGTATTTT
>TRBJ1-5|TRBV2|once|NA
CASSDRGLGQPQHF
TGTGCCAGCAGTGACCGGGGTTTAGGTCAGCCCCAGCATTTT
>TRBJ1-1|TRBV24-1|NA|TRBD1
CATSDLRHRGEKAFF
TGTGCCACCAGTGATTTGCGACACAGGGGAGAGAAAGCTTTCTTT
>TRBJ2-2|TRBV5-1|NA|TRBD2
CASSWGLAEGELFF
TGCGCCAGCAGCTGGGGACTAGCGGAAGGGGAGCTGTTTTTT
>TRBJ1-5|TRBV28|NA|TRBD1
CASSSGTGPGVQPQHF
TGTGCCAGCAGTTCAGGGACAGGGCCTGGGGTACAGCCCCAGCATTTT
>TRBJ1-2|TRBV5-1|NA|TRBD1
CASSLGQGWGYTF
TGCGCCAGCAGCCTCGGACAGGGGTGGGGCTACACCTTC
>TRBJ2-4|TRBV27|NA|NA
CASSLLGSSGKNIQYF
TGTGCCAGCAGTTTATTGGGCTCGTCAGGCAAAAACATTCAGTACTTC
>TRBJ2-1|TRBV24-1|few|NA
CATSDSRVFGEQFF
TGTGCCACCAGTGATAGCAGGGTTTTTGGTGAGCAGTTCTTC
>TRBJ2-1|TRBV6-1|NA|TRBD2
CASSELRGSGGIYNEQFF
TGTGCCAGCAGTGAATTGCGGGGAAGCGGGGGCATCTACAATGAGCAGTTCTTC
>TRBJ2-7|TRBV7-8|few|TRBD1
CASSWDRDQEQYF
TGTGCCAGCAGTTGGGACAGGGACCAAGAGCAGTACTTC
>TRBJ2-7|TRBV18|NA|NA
CASSQGQNYEQYF
TGTGCCAGCTCTCAAGGACAGAACTACGAGCAGTACTTC
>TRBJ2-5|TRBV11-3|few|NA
CASSLGSGGGQETQYF
TGTGCCAGCAGCTTAGGCTCAGGGGGAGGCCAAGAGACCCAGTACTTC
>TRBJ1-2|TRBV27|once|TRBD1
CASSLSVGQGVNYGYTF
TGTGCCAGCAGTTTATCGGTGGGACAGGGGGTTAACTATGGCTACACCTTC
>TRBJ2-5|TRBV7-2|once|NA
CASSFGGRETQYF
TGTGCCAGCAGCTTCGGGGGGCGAGAGACCCAGTACTTC
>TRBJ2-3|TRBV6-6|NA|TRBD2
CASNSGGSGDTQYF
TGTGCCAGCAACAGCGGGGGGTCTGGAGATACGCAGTATTTT
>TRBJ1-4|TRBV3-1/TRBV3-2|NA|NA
CASSQKAPGPKEKLFF
TGTGCCAGCAGCCAAAAAGCACCGGGTCCCAAGGAAAAACTGTTTTTT
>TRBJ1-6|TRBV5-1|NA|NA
CASSLTSSYNSPLHF
TGCGCCAGCAGCTTGACGAGCTCCTATAATTCACCCCTCCACTTT
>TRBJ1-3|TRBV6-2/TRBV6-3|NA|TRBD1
CASSTARSTGTAFGTIYF
TGTGCCAGCAGCACCGCGCGCTCCACCGGGACAGCTTTCGGCACCATATATTTT
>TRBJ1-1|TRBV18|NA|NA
CASSPLGGSGVSTEAFF
TGTGCCAGCTCACCACTTGGTGGTTCAGGGGTAAGCACTGAAGCTTTCTTT
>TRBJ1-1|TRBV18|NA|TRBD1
CASSPGQASLNTEAFF
TGTGCCAGCTCACCGGGACAGGCGAGCTTGAACACTGAAGCTTTCTTT
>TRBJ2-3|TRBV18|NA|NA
CASSPLGGSTDTQYF
TGTGCCAGCTCACCGCTCGGGGGTAGCACAGATACGCAGTATTTT
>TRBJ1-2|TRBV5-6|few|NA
CASSLNGQNYGYTF
TGTGCCAGCAGCTTAAATGGACAGAACTATGGCTACACCTTC
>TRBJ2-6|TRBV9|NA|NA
CASSVGTGANVLTF
TGTGCCAGCAGCGTAGGTACTGGGGCCAACGTCCTGACTTTC
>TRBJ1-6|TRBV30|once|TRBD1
CACRTGRNSPLHF
TGTGCCTGTCGGACAGGGCGCAATTCACCCCTCCACTTT
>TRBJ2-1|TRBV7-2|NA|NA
CASSLSGGITYNEQFF
TGTGCCAGCAGCTTATCGGGGGGCATAACCTACAATGAGCAGTTCTTC
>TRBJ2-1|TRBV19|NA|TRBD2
CASSTSGTSGRRSYNEQFF
TGTGCCAGTAGTACTTCCGGGACTAGCGGGAGGAGGTCCTACAATGAGCAGTTCTTC
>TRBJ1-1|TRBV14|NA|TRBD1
CASSQDARTGGNTEAFF
TGTGCCAGCAGCCAAGATGCAAGGACAGGGGGGAACACTGAAGCTTTCTTT
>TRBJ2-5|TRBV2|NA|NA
CASSAEVRTPEQTQYF
TGTGCCAGCAGTGCGGAGGTGCGGACGCCAGAGCAGACCCAGTACTTC
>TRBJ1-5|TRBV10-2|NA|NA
CASSVVGNQPQHF
TGCGCCAGCAGTGTAGTGGGCAATCAGCCCCAGCATTTT
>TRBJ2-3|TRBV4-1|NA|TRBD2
CASSQGPSGSGADTQYF
TGCGCCAGCAGCCAAGGCCCCAGCGGGAGTGGTGCAGATACGCAGTATTTT
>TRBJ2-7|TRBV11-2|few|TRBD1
CASRDSSYEQYF
TGTGCCAGCCGGGACAGCTCCTACGAGCAGTACTTC
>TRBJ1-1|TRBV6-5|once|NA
CASTSAFGTEAFF
TGTGCCAGCACCTCAGCGTTTGGGACTGAAGCTTTCTTT
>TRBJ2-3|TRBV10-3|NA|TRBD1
CAISVGTGSTDTQYF
TGTGCCATCAGTGTGGGGACAGGGTCCACAGATACGCAGTATTTT
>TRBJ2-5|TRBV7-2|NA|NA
CASSYGGQIQETQYF
TGTGCCAGCAGCTATGGCGGGCAGATCCAAGAGACCCAGTACTTC
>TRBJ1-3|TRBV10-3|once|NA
CAIKDTPSSGNTIYF
TGTGCCATCAAGGACACGCCGAGCTCTGGAAACACCATATATTTT
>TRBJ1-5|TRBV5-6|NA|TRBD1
CASSFRQGRLSNQPQHF
TGTGCCAGCAGCTTCCGACAGGGTCGCCTTAGCAATCAGCCCCAGCATTTT
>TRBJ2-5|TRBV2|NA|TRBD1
CASKTGVYQETQYF
TGTGCCAGCAAGACAGGGGTTTACCAAGAGACCCAGTACTTC
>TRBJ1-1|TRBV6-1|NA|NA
CASSEAIGGNTEAFF
TGTGCCAGCAGTGAAGCTATAGGGGGGAACACTGAAGCTTTCTTT
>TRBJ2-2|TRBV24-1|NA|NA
CATSDPAPGLTGELFF
TGTGCCACCAGTGACCCTGCCCCCGGGTTGACCGGGGAGCTGTTTTTT
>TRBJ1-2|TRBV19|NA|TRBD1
CASSRRGTGRMVTNYGYTF
TGTGCCAGTAGTAGACGGGGGACAGGGCGAATGGTTACTAACTATGGCTACACCTTC
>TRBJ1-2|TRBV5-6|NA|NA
CASSLGQINYGYTF
TGTGCCAGCAGCTTGGGACAGATTAACTATGGCTACACCTTC